These T cell receptor beta chains were read from a single sample in a study of T cell responses to AZD1222 COVID-19 vaccine. Assay used: immunoSEQ multiplex PCR; TCRdb lists only in-frame clones, some missing. The sample has 110,000 or so clones; about nine tenths are singletons. Sequenced here: peripheral blood, sampled on day 0 of AZD1222 vaccination. The receptors were sampled from an adult in good health. Each CDR3 is given with its conserved first and last residue. D genes are given only for firm matches.

cdr3_length j_call d_call v_call cdr3_aa
15 TRBJ1-5 NA TRBV5-6 CASSLGGAGIQPQHF
15 TRBJ2-7 NA TRBV28 CASRYSGGTSYEQYF
16 TRBJ1-5 TRBD1 TRBV10-3 CATTGGASYSNQPQHF
12 TRBJ1-1 NA TRBV28 CASSGMNTEAFF
16 TRBJ1-5 TRBD1 TRBV5-8 CAGTGADRGYYQPQHF
12 TRBJ1-2 NA TRBV11-2 CASSSNRNGYTF
18 TRBJ2-3 TRBD2 TRBV5-1 CASSLGSTSALPTDTQYF
16 TRBJ2-5 TRBD1 TRBV4-2 CASSQDYRTGGETQYF
16 TRBJ2-7 TRBD1 TRBV7-2 CASSPGRGGTGKEQYF
14 TRBJ2-7 TRBD2 TRBV10-3 CAISSLAGRNEQYF
15 TRBJ1-1 NA TRBV4-2 CASSQELGQDTEAFF
16 TRBJ2-1 TRBD2 TRBV28 CASRLAGAWRGDEQFF
16 TRBJ2-1 NA TRBV4-1 CASSQDSGFSYNEQFF
13 TRBJ2-5 TRBD1 TRBV7-6 CASSPGQAETQYF
17 TRBJ1-3 NA TRBV30 CAWKMGALFGSGNTIYF
14 TRBJ1-1 NA TRBV10-3 CAISEPSVNTEAFF
15 TRBJ2-1 NA TRBV7-8 CASSLAAKSYNEQFF
14 TRBJ2-4 NA TRBV5-5 CASSLGRSKNIQYF
14 TRBJ1-4 TRBD1 TRBV6-5 CASRNRGLNEKLFF
18 TRBJ2-1 TRBD2 TRBV28 CASSLTSGTITSYNEQFF
10 TRBJ1-2 NA TRBV6-5 CASYDNGYTF
16 TRBJ1-5 NA TRBV27 CASSLVGQPSNQPQHF
13 TRBJ2-7 NA TRBV4-1 CASSSETVYEQYF
15 TRBJ1-5 TRBD1 TRBV4-1 CASSHRTGDNQPQHF
16 TRBJ1-2 NA TRBV4-1 CASSQGNGPKGRGYTF
18 TRBJ2-2 NA TRBV7-6 CASSLALLGIGNTGELFF
17 TRBJ2-7 TRBD2 TRBV28 CASSSRAAGGPSYEQYF
18 TRBJ1-5 TRBD1 TRBV7-2 CASSLVGQGRYSNQPQHF
16 TRBJ2-7 NA TRBV11-3 CASSPTRRGHLPEQYF
17 TRBJ2-3 NA TRBV24-1 CATSDLIGDLSTDTQYF
15 TRBJ2-3 TRBD1 TRBV7-9 CASSLEGARTDTQYF
13 TRBJ1-5 NA TRBV10-2 CASSEQANQPQHF
14 TRBJ1-6 TRBD1 TRBV14 CASSQRTGNSPLHF
14 TRBJ2-7 TRBD2 TRBV27 CASSVGLAGGEQYF
13 TRBJ1-1 NA TRBV19 CASSIAGQTEAFF
11 TRBJ1-4 TRBD1 TRBV6-4 CATRPTGSVFF
11 TRBJ2-1 NA TRBV10-3 CAISEHNVKFF
13 TRBJ1-2 NA TRBV6-2/TRBV6-3 CASSPRTVYGYTF